This T cell receptor (beta chain) derives from a study of Graves' ophthalmopathy and Graves' hyperthyroidism. With regard to this clonotype: Its antigen is not known.

Findings and limits, study-wide: Blood also harbored most expanded thyroid clonotypes above 0.001 frequency.

Amplification targeted the TCR beta CDR3 regions, with RNA transcripts as the source material. The workflow started with a first-round RT-PCR run with HTBI primers and then moved on to a second-round multiplex PCR. MiXCR, applied by TCRdb to the multiplex PCR reads, yields one record per CDR3 protein. The sample has a few hundred thousand distinct CDR3 sequences, less than 45% seen once. Germline CDR1 is SGHTA and CDR2 is FQGNSA. The CDR3 runs to 12 residues. V was shortened by 1 base and J by 15 bases, with 13 bases between the two germline ends. The TCR originated in an adult man with Graves' hyperthyroidism. Sequenced: peripheral blood or thyroid tissue (not recorded which). The V and J genes are TRBV7-2 and TRBJ2-1, with D perhaps being TRBD1 or TRBD2 (5 bases each). The CDR3 nucleotides are TGTGCCAGCAGCTTAGTATGGGGGACGCGGTTCTTC. Amino acids: CASSLVWGTRFF.